This TCR beta chain emerged from a study of long-term antiretroviral therapy in people with HIV. The samples, holding roughly 0.9-11 million cryopreserved PBMC, were thawed before DNA extraction was carried out. V shed 4 bases, J shed 5 bases, and the junction held 24 bases outside the gene matches. The CDR3 totals 21 residues. The V gene's germline CDR1 is SGDLS and CDR2 YYNGEE. Investigators performed immunoSEQ version v3.0 at survey level. TCRdb's table, derived via immunoSEQ multiplex PCR, lists solely in-frame clones and lacks some. The sample consists of tens of thousands of clones, around 80% of them appearing once. The table lists this clone with a count of one.

This clonotype was obtained from a woman under 40 with HIV. The chain links TRBV9 to TRBJ2-5, with TRBD2 matching 12 bases. The source was unsorted PBMCs, collected 1.1 years before starting antiretroviral therapy. CDR3: CASSRPSPPGLAGPGEETQYF. The CDR3 coding sequence is TGTGCCAGCAGCCGACCTTCCCCACCGGGACTAGCGGGTCCCGGGGAGGAGACCCAGTACTTC.